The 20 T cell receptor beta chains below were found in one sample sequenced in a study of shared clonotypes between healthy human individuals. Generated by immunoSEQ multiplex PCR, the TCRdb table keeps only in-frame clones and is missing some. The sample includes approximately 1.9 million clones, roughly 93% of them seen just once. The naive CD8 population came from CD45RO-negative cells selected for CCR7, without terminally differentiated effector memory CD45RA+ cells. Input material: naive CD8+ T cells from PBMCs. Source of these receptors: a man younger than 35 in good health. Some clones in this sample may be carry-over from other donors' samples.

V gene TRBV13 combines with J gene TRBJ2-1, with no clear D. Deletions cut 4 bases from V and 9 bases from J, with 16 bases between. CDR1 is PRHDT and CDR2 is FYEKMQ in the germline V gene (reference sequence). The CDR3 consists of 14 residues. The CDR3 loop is CASSSRLDLGEQFF. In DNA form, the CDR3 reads TGTGCCAGCAGCTCCCGACTTGATTTGGGTGAGCAGTTCTTC.

The CDR3 DNA sequence: TGTGCCACCAGCGGGCGACTAGCGGGAGGGCCGGGTACAGATACGCAGTATTTT. Translation gives CATSGRLAGGPGTDTQYF. The chain uses TRBV15 and TRBJ2-3; 14 bases line up with TRBD2. V lost 5 bases and J lost 3; bases outside the gene matches: 10. CDR1 and CDR2 (germline): LNHNV, YYDKDF (reference sequence). The CDR3 has 18 residues.

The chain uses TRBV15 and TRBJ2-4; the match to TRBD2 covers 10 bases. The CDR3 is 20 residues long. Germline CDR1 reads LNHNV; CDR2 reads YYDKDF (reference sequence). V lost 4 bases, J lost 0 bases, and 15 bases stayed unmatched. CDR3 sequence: CATSISHGTSDNLAKNIQYF. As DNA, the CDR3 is TGTGCCACCAGCATTAGCCACGGGACTAGCGATAACCTAGCCAAAAACATTCAGTACTTC.

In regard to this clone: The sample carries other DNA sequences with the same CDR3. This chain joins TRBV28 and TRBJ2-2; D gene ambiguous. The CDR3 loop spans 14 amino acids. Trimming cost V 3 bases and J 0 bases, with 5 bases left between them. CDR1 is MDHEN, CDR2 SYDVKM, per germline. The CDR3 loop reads CASSLSSNTGELFF. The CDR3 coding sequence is TGTGCCAGCAGTTTGTCGTCGAACACCGGGGAGCTGTTTTTT.

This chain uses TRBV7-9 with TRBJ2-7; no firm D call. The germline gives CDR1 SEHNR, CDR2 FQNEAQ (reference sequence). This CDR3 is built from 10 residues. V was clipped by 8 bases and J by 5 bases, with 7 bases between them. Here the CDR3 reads CASAHDEQYF. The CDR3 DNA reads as TGTGCCAGCGCTCATGACGAGCAGTACTTC.

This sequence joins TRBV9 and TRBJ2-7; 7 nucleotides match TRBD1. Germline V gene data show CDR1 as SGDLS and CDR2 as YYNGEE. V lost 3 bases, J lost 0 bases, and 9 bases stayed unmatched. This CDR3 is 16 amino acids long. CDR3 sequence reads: CASSEDPRTGSYEQYF. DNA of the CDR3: TGTGCCAGCAGCGAAGACCCCCGGACAGGCTCCTACGAGCAGTACTTC. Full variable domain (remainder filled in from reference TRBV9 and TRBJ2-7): DSGVTQTPKHLITATGQRVTLRCSPRSGDLSVYWYQQSLDQGLQFLIQYYNGEERAKGNILERFSAQQFPDLHSELNLSSLELGDSALYFCASSEDPRTGSYEQYFGPGTRLTVT.

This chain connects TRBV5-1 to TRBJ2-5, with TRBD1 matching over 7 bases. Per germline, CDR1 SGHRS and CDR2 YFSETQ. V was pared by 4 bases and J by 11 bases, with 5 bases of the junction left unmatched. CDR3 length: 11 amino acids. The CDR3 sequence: CASSLGTAQYF. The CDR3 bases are TGCGCCAGCAGCCTAGGGACAGCTCAGTACTTC.

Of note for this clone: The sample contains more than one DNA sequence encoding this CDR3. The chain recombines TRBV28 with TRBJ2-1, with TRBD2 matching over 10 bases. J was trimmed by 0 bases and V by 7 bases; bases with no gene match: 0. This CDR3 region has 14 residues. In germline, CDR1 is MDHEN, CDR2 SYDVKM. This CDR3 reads CASTSGGSYNEQFF. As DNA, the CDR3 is TGTGCCAGCACTAGCGGGGGCTCCTACAATGAGCAGTTCTTC.

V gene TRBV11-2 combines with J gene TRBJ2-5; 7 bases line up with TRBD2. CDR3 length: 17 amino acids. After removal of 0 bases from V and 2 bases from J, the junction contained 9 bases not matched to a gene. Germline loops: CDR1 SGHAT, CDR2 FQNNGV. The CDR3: CASSLDPPWGGQETQYF. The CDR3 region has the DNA TGTGCCAGCAGCTTAGACCCTCCATGGGGGGGTCAAGAGACCCAGTACTTC.

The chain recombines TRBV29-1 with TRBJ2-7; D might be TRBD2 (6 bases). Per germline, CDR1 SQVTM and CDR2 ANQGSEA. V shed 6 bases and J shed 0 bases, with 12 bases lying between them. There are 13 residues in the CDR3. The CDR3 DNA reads TGCAGCGTCCCTGGCGGGGACTCCTACGAGCAGTACTTC. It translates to CSVPGGDSYEQYF.

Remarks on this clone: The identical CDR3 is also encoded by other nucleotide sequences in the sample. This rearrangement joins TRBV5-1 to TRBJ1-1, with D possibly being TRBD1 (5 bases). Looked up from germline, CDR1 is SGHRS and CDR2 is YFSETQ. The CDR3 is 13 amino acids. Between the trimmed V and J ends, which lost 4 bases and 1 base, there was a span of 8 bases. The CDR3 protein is CASSLGGNTEAFF. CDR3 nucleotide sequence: TGCGCCAGCAGCCTCGGGGGGAACACTGAAGCTTTCTTT. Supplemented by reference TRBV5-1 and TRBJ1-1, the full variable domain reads KAGVTQTPRYLIKTRGQQVTLSCSPISGHRSVSWYQQTPGQGLQFLFEYFSETQRNKGNFPGRFSGRQFSNSRSEMNVSTLELGDSALYLCASSLGGNTEAFFGQGTRLTVV.

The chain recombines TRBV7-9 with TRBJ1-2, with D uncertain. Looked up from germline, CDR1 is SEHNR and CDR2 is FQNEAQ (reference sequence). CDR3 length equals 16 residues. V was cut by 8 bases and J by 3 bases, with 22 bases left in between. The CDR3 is CASQDSNVHRYYGYTF. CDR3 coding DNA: TGTGCCAGCCAGGACTCGAACGTGCACCGCTACTATGGCTACACCTTC. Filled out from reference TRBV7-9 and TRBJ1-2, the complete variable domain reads DTGVSQNPRHKITKRGQNVTFRCDPISEHNRLYWYRQTLGQGPEFLTYFQNEAQLEKSRLLSDRFSAERPKGSFSTLEIQRTEQGDSAMYLCASQDSNVHRYYGYTFGSGTRLTVV.

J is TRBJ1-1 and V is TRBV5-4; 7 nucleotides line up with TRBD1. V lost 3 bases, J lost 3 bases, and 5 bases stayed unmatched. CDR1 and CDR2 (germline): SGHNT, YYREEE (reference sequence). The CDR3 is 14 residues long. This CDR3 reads CASSSDRSDTEAFF. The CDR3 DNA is TGTGCCAGCAGCTCGGACAGGTCTGACACTGAAGCTTTCTTT.

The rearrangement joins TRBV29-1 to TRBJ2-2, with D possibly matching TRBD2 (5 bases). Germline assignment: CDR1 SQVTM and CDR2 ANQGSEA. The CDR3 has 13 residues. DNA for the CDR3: TGCGCTAAGCGGATGCCGAACACCGGGGAGCTGTTTTTT. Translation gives CAKRMPNTGELFF.

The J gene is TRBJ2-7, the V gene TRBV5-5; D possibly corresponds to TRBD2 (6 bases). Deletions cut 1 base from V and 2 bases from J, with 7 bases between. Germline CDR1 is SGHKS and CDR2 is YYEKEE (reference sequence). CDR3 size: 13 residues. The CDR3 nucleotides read TGTGCCAGCAGCTTGCGGGGGACCTACGAGCAGTACTTC. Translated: CASSLRGTYEQYF.

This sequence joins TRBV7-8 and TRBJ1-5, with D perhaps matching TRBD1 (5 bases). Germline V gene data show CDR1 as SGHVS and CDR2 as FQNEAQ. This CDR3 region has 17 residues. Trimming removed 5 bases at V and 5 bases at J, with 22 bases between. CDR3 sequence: CASSHSGAGSPHQPQHF. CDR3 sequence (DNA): TGTGCCAGCAGCCACTCCGGGGCTGGATCCCCCCATCAGCCCCAGCATTTT.

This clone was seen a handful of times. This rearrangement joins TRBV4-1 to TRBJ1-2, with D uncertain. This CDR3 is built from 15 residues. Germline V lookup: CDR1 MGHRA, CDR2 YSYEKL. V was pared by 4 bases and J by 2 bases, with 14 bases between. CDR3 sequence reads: CASSPGPITNYGYTF. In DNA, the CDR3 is TGCGCCAGCAGCCCAGGACCGATAACCAACTATGGCTACACCTTC.

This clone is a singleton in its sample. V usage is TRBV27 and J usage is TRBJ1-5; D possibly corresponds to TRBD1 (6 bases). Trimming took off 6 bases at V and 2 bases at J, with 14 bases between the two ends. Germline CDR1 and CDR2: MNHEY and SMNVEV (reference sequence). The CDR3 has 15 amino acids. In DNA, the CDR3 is TGTGCCAGCAGCCTGGACCCAGGGGGCAATCAGCCCCAGCATTTT. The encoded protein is CASSLDPGGNQPQHF.

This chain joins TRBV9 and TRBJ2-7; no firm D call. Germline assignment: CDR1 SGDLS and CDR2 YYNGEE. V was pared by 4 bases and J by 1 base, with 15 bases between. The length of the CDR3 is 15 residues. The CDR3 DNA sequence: TGTGCCAGCAGCCCCTTCTTAGATTTATCCTACGAGCAGTACTTC. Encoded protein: CASSPFLDLSYEQYF.

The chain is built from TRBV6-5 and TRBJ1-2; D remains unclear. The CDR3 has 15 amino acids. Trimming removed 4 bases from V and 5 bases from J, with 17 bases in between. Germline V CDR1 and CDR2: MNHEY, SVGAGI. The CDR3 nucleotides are TGTGCCAGCAGTTTCAAGGACGCGTTCCGATATGGCTACACCTTC. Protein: CASSFKDAFRYGYTF.